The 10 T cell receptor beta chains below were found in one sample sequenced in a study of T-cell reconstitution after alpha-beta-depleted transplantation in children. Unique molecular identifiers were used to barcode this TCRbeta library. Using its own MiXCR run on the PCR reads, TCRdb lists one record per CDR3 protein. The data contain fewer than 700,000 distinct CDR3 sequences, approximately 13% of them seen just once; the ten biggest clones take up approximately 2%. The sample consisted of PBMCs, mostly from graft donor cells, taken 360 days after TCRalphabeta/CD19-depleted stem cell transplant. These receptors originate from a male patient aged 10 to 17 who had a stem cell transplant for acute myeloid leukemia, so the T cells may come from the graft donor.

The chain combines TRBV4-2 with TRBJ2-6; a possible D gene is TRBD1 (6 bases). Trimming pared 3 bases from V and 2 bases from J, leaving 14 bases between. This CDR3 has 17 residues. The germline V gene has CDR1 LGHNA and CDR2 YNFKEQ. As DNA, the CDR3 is TGTGCCAGCAGCCATGCGATCAGGGGAACTGGGGCCAACGTCCTGACTTTC. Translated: CASSHAIRGTGANVLTF.

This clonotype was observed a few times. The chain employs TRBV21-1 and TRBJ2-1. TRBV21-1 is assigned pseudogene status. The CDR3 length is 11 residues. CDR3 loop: CASASLGEQFF. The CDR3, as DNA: TGTGCCAGCGCTTCCTTGGGGGAGCAGTTCTTC.

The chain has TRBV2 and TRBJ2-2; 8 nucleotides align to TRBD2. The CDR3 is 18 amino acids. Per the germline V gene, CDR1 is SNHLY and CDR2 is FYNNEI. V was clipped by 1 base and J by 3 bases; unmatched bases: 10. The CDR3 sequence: CASSEVAGRVAYTGELFF. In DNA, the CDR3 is TGTGCCAGCAGTGAAGTAGCGGGAAGGGTGGCTTACACCGGGGAGCTGTTTTTT.

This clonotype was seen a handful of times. Written as DNA, the CDR3 is TGCGCCAGCAGCCCTGGACTAGGAGGTGTGATATCAGATACGCAGTATTTT. Its protein product is CASSPGLGGVISDTQYF. The chain has TRBV5-1 and TRBJ2-3; 7 bases line up with TRBD2. This CDR3 is built from 17 residues. CDR1 is SGHRS, CDR2 YFSETQ, per germline. V was clipped by 4 bases and J by 4 bases; unmatched bases: 15. The full variable domain, completed using reference TRBV5-1 and TRBJ2-3, is KAGVTQTPRYLIKTRGQQVTLSCSPISGHRSVSWYQQTPGQGLQFLFEYFSETQRNKGNFPGRFSGRQFSNSRSEMNVSTLELGDSALYLCASSPGLGGVISDTQYFGPGTRLTVL.

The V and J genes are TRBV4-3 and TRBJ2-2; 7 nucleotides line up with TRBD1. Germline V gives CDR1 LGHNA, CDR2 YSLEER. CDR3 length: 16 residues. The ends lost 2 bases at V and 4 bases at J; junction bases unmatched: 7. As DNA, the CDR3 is TGCGCCAGCAGCCAAATCGGGACAGCACCCACCGGGGAGCTGTTTTTT. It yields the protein CASSQIGTAPTGELFF.

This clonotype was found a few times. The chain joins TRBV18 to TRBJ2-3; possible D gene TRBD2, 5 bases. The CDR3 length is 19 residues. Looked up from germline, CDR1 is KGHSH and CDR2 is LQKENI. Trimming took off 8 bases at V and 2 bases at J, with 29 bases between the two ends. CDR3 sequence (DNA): TGTGCCAGCACGTCCGGCCGGGGAGCGTGGTGGGTTTCCACAGATACGCAGTATTTT. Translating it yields CASTSGRGAWWVSTDTQYF.

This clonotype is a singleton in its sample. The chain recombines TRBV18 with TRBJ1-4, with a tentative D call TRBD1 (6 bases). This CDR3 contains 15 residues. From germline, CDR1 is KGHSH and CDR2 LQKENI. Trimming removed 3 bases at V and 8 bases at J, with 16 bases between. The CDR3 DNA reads TGTGCCAGCTCACCGCAGGGGAAGGAACGGGAAAAACTGTTTTTT. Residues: CASSPQGKEREKLFF.

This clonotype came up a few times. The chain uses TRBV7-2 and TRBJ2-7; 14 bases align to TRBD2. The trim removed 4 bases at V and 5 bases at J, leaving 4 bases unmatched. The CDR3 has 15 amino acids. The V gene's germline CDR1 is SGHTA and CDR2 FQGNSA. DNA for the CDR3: TGTGCCAGCAGCTGGGGACTAGCGGGAGTCAACGAGCAGTACTTC. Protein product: CASSWGLAGVNEQYF.

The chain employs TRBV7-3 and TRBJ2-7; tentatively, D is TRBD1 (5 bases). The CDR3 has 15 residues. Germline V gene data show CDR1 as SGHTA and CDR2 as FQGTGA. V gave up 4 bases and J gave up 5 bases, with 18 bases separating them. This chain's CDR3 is CASSSSQGFPNEQYF. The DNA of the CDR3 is TGTGCCAGCAGCTCTAGTCAGGGATTCCCTAACGAGCAGTACTTC.

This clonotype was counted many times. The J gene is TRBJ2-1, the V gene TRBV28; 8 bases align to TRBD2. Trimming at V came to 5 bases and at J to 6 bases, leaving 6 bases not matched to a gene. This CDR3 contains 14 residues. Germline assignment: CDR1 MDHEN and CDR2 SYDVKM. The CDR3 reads CASSITGTSNEQFF. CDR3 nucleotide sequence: TGTGCCAGCAGTATCACCGGGACTAGCAATGAGCAGTTCTTC.